This T cell receptor (beta chain) appears in the sequencing data of a study of cytomegalovirus exposure and HLA in healthy donors. At sampling all donors were nominally healthy, likely with unrecorded immune exposures. This clone appeared a single time. Its antigen is still unknown. Study observations and caveats: A list of 150 to 200 TCR beta chains associated with cytomegalovirus was given. Highly shared sequence variants in one cluster were likely a sequencing artifact.

V dropped 3 bases and J dropped 2 bases, with 12 bases sitting between them. From germline, CDR1 is SGDLS and CDR2 YYNGEE. The CDR3 consists of 14 residues. PCR involved 60 Vbeta and 13 Jbeta primers. Sequencing used immunoSEQ multiplex PCR; TCRdb keeps in-frame clones, though not all of them. The sample has around 150,000 clones; 80% are singletons. Sequencing was done on a sample of PBMCs. The chain is built from TRBV9 and TRBJ2-7; D possibly corresponds to TRBD2 (6 bases). This TCR derives from a man aged 45 to 65 in good health and CMV-seronegative. The CDR3 DNA sequence: TGTGCCAGCAGCGGACCGGGACTCACCTACGAGCAGTACTTC. This gives the protein CASSGPGLTYEQYF.